This T cell receptor (beta chain) was captured by sequencing in a study of tumor and adjacent non-tumor tissue in lung cancer. Whole-study findings and limits: Top 100 clones took a larger repertoire share in normal lung. Shorter survival was associated with higher TCR diversity in tumors.

CDR3 size: 13 residues. Looked up from germline, CDR1 is MNHNS and CDR2 is SASEGT. With respect to this clonotype: Its cognate antigen is unknown. Its ends do not fully match the called genes, so a read error is possible.

RNA was extracted from bulk tissue without any cell sorting. Newly diagnosed lung cancer patients had thoracic surgery in China, August–late 2014, without prior chemotherapy. TCRbeta libraries were built with three rounds of nested PCR, modified from ARM-PCR. TCRdb recomputed calls from the multiplex PCR reads with MiXCR, one row per CDR3 protein. The table lists 200,000 to 250,000 distinct CDR3 sequences, around 70% of them singletons, with around 25% in the top ten. This receptor was identified in a man in his 60s with non-small cell lung cancer. The chain employs TRBV6-1 and TRBJ2-7; no reliable D call. The sequenced material came from lung tumor tissue. CDR3 in amino acids: CAGSELTEYEQYF. The CDR3 DNA follows: TGTGCCGGCAGTGAACTAACGGAATACGAGCAGTACTTC.